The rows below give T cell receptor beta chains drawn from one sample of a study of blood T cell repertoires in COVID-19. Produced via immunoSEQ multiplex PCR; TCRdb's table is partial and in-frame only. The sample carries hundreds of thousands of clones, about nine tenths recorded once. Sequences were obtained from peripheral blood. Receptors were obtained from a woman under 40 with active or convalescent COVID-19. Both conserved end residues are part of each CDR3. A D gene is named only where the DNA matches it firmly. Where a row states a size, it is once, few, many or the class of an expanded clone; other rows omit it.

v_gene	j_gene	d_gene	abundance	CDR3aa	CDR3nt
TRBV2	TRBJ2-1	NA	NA	CASPSQDNEQFF	TGTGCCAGCCCCTCACAAGACAATGAGCAGTTCTTC
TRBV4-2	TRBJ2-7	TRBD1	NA	CASSQGTGGGYEQYF	TGTGCCAGCAGCCAAGGAACAGGGGGTGGGTACGAGCAGTACTTC
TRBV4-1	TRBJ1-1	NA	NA	CASSQDGGANTEAFF	TGCGCCAGCAGCCAAGATGGGGGGGCGAACACTGAAGCTTTCTTT
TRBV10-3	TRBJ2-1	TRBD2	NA	CAISGGLAGGKRNEQFF	TGTGCCATCAGTGGAGGACTAGCGGGAGGAAAAAGGAATGAGCAGTTCTTC
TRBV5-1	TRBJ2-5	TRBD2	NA	CASSLSSGPLKETQYF	TGCGCCAGCAGCTTGTCTAGCGGGCCCCTTAAAGAGACCCAGTACTTC
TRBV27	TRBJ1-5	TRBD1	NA	CASSHGQGGEEPQHF	TGTGCCAGCAGTCACGGACAGGGTGGGGAAGAGCCCCAGCATTTT
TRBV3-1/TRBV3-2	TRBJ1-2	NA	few	CASSQTRDNDYGYTF	TGTGCCAGCAGCCAAACCCGGGACAACGACTATGGCTACACCTTC
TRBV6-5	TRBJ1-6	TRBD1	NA	CASSGTGDSPLHF	TGTGCCAGCTCCGGGACAGGGGATTCACCCCTCCACTTT
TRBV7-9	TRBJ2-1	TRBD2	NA	CASSFPASGGFSYNEQFF	TGTGCCAGCAGCTTTCCTGCTAGCGGGGGTTTCTCCTACAATGAGCAGTTCTTC
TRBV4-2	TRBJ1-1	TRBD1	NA	CASSQDAGGPEAFF	TGTGCCAGCAGCCAAGACGCAGGGGGCCCTGAAGCTTTCTTT
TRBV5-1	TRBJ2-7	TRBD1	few	CASSLRQGAGEQYF	TGCGCCAGCAGCTTGAGACAGGGGGCAGGCGAGCAGTACTTC
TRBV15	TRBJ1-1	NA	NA	CATSRGADLMNTEAFF	TGTGCCACCAGCAGAGGGGCAGACCTGATGAACACTGAAGCTTTCTTT
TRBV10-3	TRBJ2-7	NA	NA	CAISEPSQGTLEQYF	TGTGCCATCAGTGAGCCCTCTCAAGGGACTCTGGAGCAGTACTTC
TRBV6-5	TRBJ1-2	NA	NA	CASSYSPGKAYGYTF	TGTGCCAGCAGTTACTCACCGGGGAAGGCCTATGGCTACACCTTC
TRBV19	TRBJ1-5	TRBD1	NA	CASSRGQENQPQHF	TGTGCCAGTAGTCGGGGACAGGAGAATCAGCCCCAGCATTTT
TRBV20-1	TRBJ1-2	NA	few	CSARQGYGYTF	TGCAGTGCTAGACAGGGCTATGGCTACACCTTC
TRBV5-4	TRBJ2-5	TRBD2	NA	CASSPPGTSGSQETQYF	TGTGCCAGCAGCCCCCCTGGGACTAGCGGGAGCCAAGAGACCCAGTACTTC
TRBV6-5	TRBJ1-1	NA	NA	CASSFSGDKAFF	TGTGCCAGCAGTTTCTCGGGAGATAAAGCTTTCTTT
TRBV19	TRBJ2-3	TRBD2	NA	CASSMYGRSGFTDTQYF	TGTGCCAGTAGTATGTACGGGAGGAGCGGATTCACAGATACGCAGTATTTT
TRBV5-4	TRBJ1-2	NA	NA	CASSLGWEAGLNYGYTF	TGTGCCAGCAGCTTGGGCTGGGAGGCGGGACTTAACTATGGCTACACCTTC
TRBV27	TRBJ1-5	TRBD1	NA	CASRGQGAQPQHF	TGTGCCAGCAGGGGACAGGGGGCTCAGCCCCAGCATTTT
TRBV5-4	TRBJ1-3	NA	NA	CASSKEIGVGNTIYF	TGTGCCAGCAGCAAAGAGATAGGGGTCGGAAACACCATATATTTT
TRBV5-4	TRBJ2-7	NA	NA	CASSLGQESSYEQYF	TGTGCCAGCAGCTTGGGACAGGAGAGCTCCTACGAGCAGTACTTC
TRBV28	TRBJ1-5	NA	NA	CASSLVGENQPQHF	TGTGCCAGCAGTTTAGTGGGAGAAAATCAGCCCCAGCATTTT
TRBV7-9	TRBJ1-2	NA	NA	CASSGKTSYGYTF	TGTGCCAGCAGCGGAAAGACATCCTATGGCTACACCTTC
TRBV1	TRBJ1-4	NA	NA	CTSSRILDRSNEKLFF	TGCACCAGCAGCCGCATCCTGGACAGGAGTAATGAAAAACTGTTTTTT
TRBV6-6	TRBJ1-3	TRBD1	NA	CASRTGENTIYF	TGTGCCAGCAGAACAGGGGAAAACACCATATATTTT
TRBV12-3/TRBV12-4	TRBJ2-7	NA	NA	CASSIPGLYEQYF	TGTGCCAGCAGTATCCCGGGACTCTACGAGCAGTACTTC
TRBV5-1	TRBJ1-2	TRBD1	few	CASSSPVPGQGANYGYTF	TGCGCCAGCAGCTCCCCAGTCCCGGGACAGGGGGCGAACTATGGCTACACCTTC
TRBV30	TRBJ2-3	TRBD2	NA	CAWSVAGASGRPGTQYF	TGTGCCTGGAGTGTAGCCGGGGCTAGCGGGCGCCCCGGTACGCAGTATTTT
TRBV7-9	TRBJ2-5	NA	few	CASSLQFETQYF	TGTGCCAGCAGCTTACAATTCGAGACCCAGTACTTC
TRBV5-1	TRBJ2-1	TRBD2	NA	CASSLRTSGDNEQFF	TGCGCCAGCAGCTTGAGGACTAGCGGGGACAATGAGCAGTTCTTC
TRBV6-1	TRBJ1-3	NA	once	CASSEAYSGNTIYF	TGTGCCAGCAGTGAAGCGTACTCTGGAAACACCATATATTTT
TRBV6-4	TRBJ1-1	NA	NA	CASSAQRSNTEAFF	TGTGCCAGCAGTGCACAGAGATCGAACACTGAAGCTTTCTTT
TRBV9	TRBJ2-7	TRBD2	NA	CASSVATLAGGPHPEQYF	TGTGCCAGCAGCGTAGCTACTTTGGCGGGAGGGCCCCATCCCGAGCAGTACTTC
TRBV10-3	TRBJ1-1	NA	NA	CAINRKNSGAEAFF	TGTGCCATCAATCGAAAGAATTCGGGGGCTGAAGCTTTCTTT
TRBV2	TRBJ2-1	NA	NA	CASLSSYNEQFF	TGTGCCAGCCTTAGCTCCTACAATGAGCAGTTCTTC
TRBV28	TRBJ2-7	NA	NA	CASSLSGPDSMFYEQYF	TGTGCCAGCAGTTTATCAGGACCGGACAGTATGTTCTACGAGCAGTACTTC
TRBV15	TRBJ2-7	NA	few	CATSRESGDSYEQYF	TGTGCCACCAGCAGAGAGTCAGGGGATTCCTACGAGCAGTACTTC
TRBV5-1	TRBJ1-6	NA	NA	CASSLVEGGNSPLHF	TGCGCCAGCAGCTTGGTTGAGGGGGGGAATTCACCCCTCCACTTT
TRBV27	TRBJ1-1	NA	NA	CASSHHREWGTSYTEAFF	TGTGCCAGCAGTCACCACAGGGAATGGGGAACGAGTTACACTGAAGCTTTCTTT
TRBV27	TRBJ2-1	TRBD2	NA	CASSLFAGGAYNEQFF	TGTGCCAGCAGTTTATTTGCGGGGGGTGCCTACAATGAGCAGTTCTTC
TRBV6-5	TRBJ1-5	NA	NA	CASSLGGVQPQHF	TGTGCCAGCAGTTTGGGGGGGGTTCAGCCCCAGCATTTT
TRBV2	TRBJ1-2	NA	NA	CAGREQGGYGYTF	TGTGCCGGACGGGAACAGGGCGGCTATGGCTACACCTTC
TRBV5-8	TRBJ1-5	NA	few	CASSLELQYSNQPQHF	TGTGCCAGCAGCTTGGAGTTGCAGTATAGCAATCAGCCCCAGCATTTT
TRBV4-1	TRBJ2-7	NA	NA	CASSQDRGASYEQYF	TGCGCCAGCAGCCAAGACCGGGGAGCCTCCTACGAGCAGTACTTC